One T cell receptor beta chain is described in this entry. Its antigen is still unknown. This CDR3 is 13 amino acids long. The germline V gene encodes CDR1 SGHTA and CDR2 FQGNSA. The V end lost 11 bases, the J end lost 5 bases, and 18 bases lay between the germline ends. The primer mix had 60 Vbeta and 13 Jbeta primers. Sequencing was performed with immunoSEQ multiplex PCR; in TCRdb, only in-frame clones are kept and a portion is missing. The sample includes 63,000 or so clones. The data belong to a study of cytomegalovirus exposure and HLA in healthy donors. The overall study: Across under 450 genotyped donors, 81% landed in the Caucasian-associated ancestry cluster. Regarding the study as a whole: Usually a TCR sequence was rare, but some public TCRs were found in many donors.

This rearrangement joins TRBV7-2 to TRBJ1-1; D gene uncertain. The receptor's source is a boy aged 10-17 years in good health and CMV-seronegative. Sequencing was carried out using PBMCs. The CDR3, as DNA: TGTGCCGGTTCCGCACGGCGGGGAACTGAAGCTTTCTTT. The encoded protein is CAGSARRGTEAFF.